These 24 T cell receptor beta chains were all obtained from the same sample, sequenced in a study of blood T cells in healthy people across ages. Together with a sample-barcoded 5' primer, a J-beta primer mix was included in a second PCR lasting about 6 to 11 cycles. TCRdb re-analysed the 5' RACE reads in MiXCR, keeping a single row per CDR3 protein. The data contain about 1.6 million distinct CDR3 sequences, about 35% of them singletons. Sequenced input: blood. These receptor sequences come from a woman aged 25 to 39 in good health.

There are a few counts of this clonotype. This rearrangement joins TRBV4-1 to TRBJ1-2; possible D gene TRBD1, 5 bases. The CDR3 extends over 15 amino acids. V lost 0 bases, J lost 8 bases, and 16 bases lay in between. The germline V gene has CDR1 MGHRA and CDR2 YSYEKL. CDR3: CASSQDSGLWGGYTF. The CDR3 coding sequence is TGCGCCAGCAGCCAAGATTCGGGACTGTGGGGCGGCTACACCTTC.

This clonotype was recorded a few times. The chain combines TRBV20-1 with TRBJ2-3; the D gene is possibly TRBD2 (5 bases). Trimming took off 1 base at V and 4 bases at J, with 9 bases between the two ends. The CDR3 consists of 13 residues. Germline CDR1 DFQATT, CDR2 SNEGSKA (reference sequence). CDR3 in amino acids: CSARAEGPDTQYF. The CDR3 coding sequence is TGCAGTGCTAGAGCAGAGGGCCCAGATACGCAGTATTTT.

This clonotype was observed a few times. V is TRBV25-1 and J is TRBJ2-1, with 9 bases lining up with TRBD2. CDR3 length equals 15 residues. The V segment lost 8 bases and the J segment 2 bases; nucleotides outside the gene matches: 7. Germline CDR1 is MGHDK and CDR2 is SYGVNS. The CDR3 DNA sequence: TGTGCCAGCGGGGAACCTAGCGGGGCCTACAATGAGCAGTTCTTC. It specifies CASGEPSGAYNEQFF.

This rearrangement joins TRBV10-3 to TRBJ1-1, with a weak D call TRBD1 (5 bases). There are 15 residues in the CDR3. V lost 11 bases and J lost 1, with 20 bases in between. Per the germline V gene, CDR1 is ENHRY and CDR2 is SYGVKD. Here the CDR3 reads CASHRDGVPNTEAFF. CDR3 sequence (DNA): TGTGCCTCCCACCGGGACGGGGTCCCGAACACTGAAGCTTTCTTT.

Of note for this clonotype: An end of the junction differs from the germline gene, which may be a read error. The rearrangement joins TRBV2 to TRBJ2-4, with unresolved D. The end of the DNA fits TRBJ2-7 better, so the J call may be wrong. Germline assignment: CDR1 SNHLY and CDR2 FYNNEI. This CDR3 has 12 residues. The CDR3 region is CASREDKREQYF. The CDR3 DNA follows: TGTGCCAGCAGGGAAGACAAGCGCGAGCAGTACTTC.

This clonotype was seen a handful of times. V gene TRBV4-2 combines with J gene TRBJ2-7; D might be TRBD1 (6 bases). CDR3 length: 17 residues. Germline V CDR1 and CDR2: LGHNA, YNFKEQ. Trimming took off 0 bases at V and 5 bases at J, with 20 bases between the two ends. The CDR3 DNA follows: TGTGCCAGCAGCCAAGAGGGGGCAAGGGGGAAAGTGGACGAGCAGTACTTC. This translates into CASSQEGARGKVDEQYF.

V is TRBV20-1 and J is TRBJ2-7, with 10 bases identical to TRBD2. V shed 6 bases and J 4 bases; nucleotides not matched to a gene: 9. Per germline, CDR1 DFQATT and CDR2 SNEGSKA (reference sequence). CDR3 length: 14 residues. The CDR3 nucleotides are TGCAGTGCCGCAATCCCGGGACTAGCGTACGAGCAGTACTTC. Translated, it gives CSAAIPGLAYEQYF.

As for this clonotype: A junction boundary mismatches the germline segment, possibly from a read error. V usage is TRBV4-1 and J usage is TRBJ2-7; TRBD1 might be the D (6 bases). The CDR3 is made up of 14 amino acids. CDR1 and CDR2 from the germline V gene are MGHRA and YSYEKL. CDR3 DNA: TGCGCCAACAGCCATTACCCAGGGGAAGGCGAGCAGTACTTC. Residues: CANSHYPGEGEQYF.

The chain recombines TRBV11-2 with TRBJ2-7; 7 positions agree with TRBD2. This CDR3 comprises 16 residues. Germline CDR1 SGHAT, CDR2 FQNNGV. The V segment lost 5 bases and the J segment 0 bases; nucleotides outside the gene matches: 10. The CDR3 coding sequence is TGTGCCAGCAGCCGACTTCGGCTAGCGGCCTCCTACGAGCAGTACTTC. As protein: CASSRLRLAASYEQYF.

The sample holds one count of this clonotype. The V gene is TRBV7-8, the J gene TRBJ2-4; D is unclear. The better agreement between TRBJ2-7 and the DNA end casts doubt on the J call. Germline lookup yields CDR1 SGHVS and CDR2 FQNEAQ. The length of the CDR3 is 18 residues. The CDR3 spells CASSLGASIKWTTCEQYF. CDR3 sequence (DNA): TGTGCCAGCAGCTTAGGGGCCAGTATTAAGTGGACCACCTGCGAGCAGTACTTC.

The chain is built from TRBV3-1 and TRBJ2-3; D is ambiguous. CDR1 is LGHDT, CDR2 YNNKEL, per germline (reference sequence). The V gene lost 6 bases and the J gene lost 3 bases, with 7 bases spanning the gap. The CDR3 runs 12 residues. The CDR3 sequence is CASRHRTDTQYF. The CDR3 coding sequence is TGTGCCAGCAGACACCGAACAGATACGCAGTATTTT.

The gene calls are TRBV12-3 or TRBV12-4 and TRBJ1-2, with D possibly TRBD1 on 5 matching bases. Trimming took off 11 bases at V and 2 bases at J, with 15 bases between the two ends. There are 13 residues in the CDR3. The CDR3 nucleotides are TGTGCCGGCACCTTTCGGGGGAACTATGGCTACACCTTC. Residues: CAGTFRGNYGYTF.

Comment on this clonotype: At one end the junction does not follow the germline gene, possibly because of a read error. This chain joins TRBV27 and TRBJ2-7; 7 bases are shared with TRBD2. This CDR3 has 15 amino acids. CDR1 MNHEY and CDR2 SMNVEV come from the germline V gene (reference sequence). CDR3 nucleotides: TGTGCCAGCAGTTTGTCGGGACTACCCTCTTACGGGCAGTACTTC. Encoded protein: CASSLSGLPSYGQYF.

Points on this clonotype: A much larger clone lies a single base off, so this may be a read error. The chain combines TRBV7-9 with TRBJ2-1, with 11 bases matching TRBD2. The CDR3 totals 16 residues. CDR1 SEHNR and CDR2 FQNEAQ come from the germline V gene (reference sequence). CDR3 nucleotides: TGTACCAGCAGCAATTTACTAGCGGGAGATCGCAATGAGCAGTTCTTC. It translates to CTSSNLLAGDRNEQFF.

A few counts support this clonotype. V gene TRBV10-1 combines with J gene TRBJ2-3, with D perhaps matching TRBD1 (6 bases). The germline CDR1 and CDR2 sequences are WNHNN and SYGVQD (reference sequence). The CDR3 spans 11 residues. The ends were cut back, 9 bases at V and 5 bases at J, with 9 bases in the middle. The CDR3 reads CARSGEDTQYF. In nucleotides, the CDR3 is TGCGCCAGGTCAGGGGAAGATACGCAGTATTTT.

The rearrangement links TRBV2 to TRBJ1-2; TRBD1 might be the D (6 bases). This CDR3 is 15 amino acids long. The germline V and J ends were trimmed by 4 bases and 0 bases, with 12 bases remaining between them. Germline assignment: CDR1 SNHLY and CDR2 FYNNEI. The CDR3 sequence is CASSGATGTNYGYTF. The CDR3 DNA follows: TGTGCCAGCAGTGGAGCGACAGGCACTAACTATGGCTACACCTTC.

This clonotype was observed many times. The chain carries TRBV29-1 and TRBJ2-1; the match to TRBD2 covers 10 bases. The CDR3 sequence is 16 residues long. Germline CDR1 and CDR2: SQVTM and ANQGSEA. With V trimmed by 5 bases and J by 1 base, 8 bases remained unmatched. CDR3 sequence reads: CSVTQSAGGSYNEQFF. DNA for the CDR3: TGCAGCGTTACTCAATCAGCGGGGGGGTCCTACAATGAGCAGTTCTTC.

This sequence joins TRBV7-9 and TRBJ2-5, with 8 positions matching TRBD1. The DNA matches TRBJ2-7 better at its end, which makes the J call doubtful. The CDR3 consists of 16 residues. Germline CDR1 reads SEHNR; CDR2 reads FQNEAQ (reference sequence). The CDR3 coding sequence is TGTGCCAGCAGCTCCCCAGTAGGGACAGGCCCCTACGAGCAGTACTTC. Translated: CASSSPVGTGPYEQYF.

This clonotype occurred a few times. The chain combines TRBV6-1 with TRBJ2-7; possibly TRBD1 for D (5 bases). The CDR3 loop spans 12 amino acids. Looked up from germline, CDR1 is MNHNS and CDR2 is SASEGT. V was shortened by 4 bases and J by 5 bases, with 9 bases between the two germline ends. The CDR3 protein is CASSVDTHEQYF. The CDR3 nucleotides are TGTGCCAGCAGTGTGGACACCCACGAGCAGTACTTC.

Details on this clonotype: One base separates it from a far larger clone, so it is likely a read error. The rearrangement links TRBV7-2 to TRBJ2-7; no definite D call. Trimming took 4 bases from V and 2 from J, leaving 6 bases between them. The CDR3 is 12 amino acids. Germline assignment: CDR1 SGHTA and CDR2 FQGNSA. The CDR3 here is CASSWSPYEQYF. The CDR3 DNA is TGTGCCAGCAGCTGGAGCCCCTACGAGCAGTACTTC.

The gene calls are TRBV5-4 and TRBJ2-5; 8 bases align to TRBD1. Germline V gives CDR1 SGHNT, CDR2 YYREEE (reference sequence). V was pared by 4 bases and J by 1 base, with 6 bases of the junction left unmatched. The CDR3 runs to 15 residues. The CDR3 bases are TGTGCCAGCAGCGGGCCGGACAGGGCCCAAGAGACCCAGTACTTC. Encoded protein: CASSGPDRAQETQYF. The full variable domain, completed using reference TRBV5-4 and TRBJ2-5, is ETGVTQSPTHLIKTRGQQVTLRCSSQSGHNTVSWYQQALGQGPQFIFQYYREEENGRGNFPPRFSGLQFPNYSSELNVNALELDDSALYLCASSGPDRAQETQYFGPGTRLLVL.

The CDR3 DNA reads as TGCAGTACTATTAGCGGGAGGAGCCCTCCCTACGAGCAGTACTTC. As protein: CSTISGRSPPYEQYF. The chain employs TRBV20-1 and TRBJ2-7; 10 nucleotides agree with TRBD2. From germline, CDR1 is DFQATT and CDR2 SNEGSKA (reference sequence). The CDR3 sequence is 15 residues long. The J segment lost 2 bases and the V segment lost 8 bases, leaving 12 bases of the junction unmatched.

CDR3 in DNA: TGTGCCAGCAGCAACCACGAACTAGTCGAGCAGTACTTC. The encoded protein is CASSNHELVEQYF. The chain recombines TRBV5-5 with TRBJ2-7, with a tentative D call TRBD2 (5 bases). V was pared by 4 bases and J by 6 bases, with 14 bases between. From germline, CDR1 is SGHKS and CDR2 YYEKEE (reference sequence). The length of the CDR3 is 13 residues.

This clonotype was detected only a few times. The chain couples TRBV7-6 to TRBJ2-7, with 9 nucleotides matching TRBD1. Germline values: CDR1 SGHVS, CDR2 FNYEAQ. V gave up 1 base and J gave up 7 bases; unmatched junction bases: 11. The CDR3 totals 16 residues. CDR3 amino acids: CASSLEGLQGASEQYF. CDR3 sequence (DNA): TGTGCCAGCAGCTTAGAAGGCCTACAGGGGGCGAGTGAGCAGTACTTC.